This is a list of T cell receptor beta chains from one sample in a study of blood T cell repertoires in COVID-19. The table came from immunoSEQ multiplex PCR; TCRdb's copy has only in-frame clones and leaves some out. In the table there are about 370,000 clones, more than 80% of which are singletons. Sample: peripheral blood. These receptors were taken from a woman in her twenties or thirties with COVID-19, enrolled during active disease. Each CDR3 is given with its conserved first and last residue. Fields, in order: V gene, J gene, clone size, D gene, CDR3 protein, CDR3 DNA. A D gene is named only where the DNA matches it firmly. Size tells how often a clone was seen (once, few, many) or the class of an expanded clone, and some rows leave it out.

V gene: TRBV19
J gene: TRBJ2-1
clone size: many
D gene: TRBD1
CDR3 protein: CASSILLGTVYNEQFF
CDR3 DNA: TGTGCCAGTAGTATTCTTCTGGGGACAGTATACAATGAGCAGTTCTTC

V gene: TRBV3-1/TRBV3-2
J gene: TRBJ1-4
clone size: -
D gene: -
CDR3 protein: CASSQRGARGEKLFF
CDR3 DNA: TGTGCCAGCAGCCAACGGGGGGCTAGAGGTGAAAAACTGTTTTTT

V gene: TRBV27
J gene: TRBJ1-2
clone size: -
D gene: -
CDR3 protein: CASSKTGLDYGYTF
CDR3 DNA: TGTGCCAGCAGTAAAACAGGGTTAGACTATGGCTACACCTTC

V gene: TRBV5-6
J gene: TRBJ2-7
clone size: -
D gene: TRBD2
CDR3 protein: CASSFLTSGAGEQYF
CDR3 DNA: TGTGCCAGCAGCTTTCTGACTAGCGGGGCCGGGGAGCAGTACTTC

V gene: TRBV9
J gene: TRBJ1-2
clone size: -
D gene: -
CDR3 protein: CASNGGGIYGYTF
CDR3 DNA: TGTGCCAGCAACGGCGGAGGGATCTATGGCTACACCTTC

V gene: TRBV18
J gene: TRBJ1-1
clone size: once
D gene: -
CDR3 protein: CASGRGWRNTEAFF
CDR3 DNA: TGTGCCAGCGGGCGGGGGTGGAGGAACACTGAAGCTTTCTTT

V gene: TRBV12-3/TRBV12-4
J gene: TRBJ2-7
clone size: -
D gene: TRBD1
CDR3 protein: CASSFRQGLEQYF
CDR3 DNA: TGTGCCAGCAGCTTCAGACAGGGCCTTGAGCAGTACTTC

V gene: TRBV4-3
J gene: TRBJ1-2
clone size: -
D gene: -
CDR3 protein: CASSQSRGSPVVDGYTF
CDR3 DNA: TGCGCCAGCAGCCAAAGTAGGGGTAGTCCGGTGGTCGATGGCTACACCTTC

V gene: TRBV18
J gene: TRBJ2-1
clone size: -
D gene: -
CDR3 protein: CASSRRQGPSSYNEQFF
CDR3 DNA: TGTGCCAGCTCACGCCGCCAGGGGCCAAGCTCCTACAATGAGCAGTTCTTC

V gene: TRBV29-1
J gene: TRBJ1-2
clone size: -
D gene: -
CDR3 protein: CSVERTHGGGYTF
CDR3 DNA: TGCAGCGTTGAAAGGACCCACGGCGGGGGCTACACCTTC

V gene: TRBV29-1
J gene: TRBJ2-2
clone size: -
D gene: TRBD2
CDR3 protein: CSVVGGRGGELFF
CDR3 DNA: TGCAGCGTTGTAGGCGGGAGGGGCGGGGAGCTGTTTTTT

V gene: TRBV11-2
J gene: TRBJ2-1
clone size: -
D gene: TRBD2
CDR3 protein: CASSSGLAGVNEQFF
CDR3 DNA: TGTGCCAGCAGCTCCGGACTAGCGGGGGTCAATGAGCAGTTCTTC

V gene: TRBV7-2
J gene: TRBJ2-3
clone size: few
D gene: -
CDR3 protein: CASGSSYFTDTQYF
CDR3 DNA: TGTGCCAGCGGTTCTAGCTACTTCACAGATACGCAGTATTTT

V gene: TRBV19
J gene: TRBJ1-2
clone size: -
D gene: TRBD1
CDR3 protein: CASSIKGAGYGYTF
CDR3 DNA: TGTGCCAGTAGTATTAAGGGGGCCGGCTATGGCTACACCTTC

V gene: TRBV6-5
J gene: TRBJ2-1
clone size: -
D gene: TRBD1
CDR3 protein: CASSSAGTGHNEQFF
CDR3 DNA: TGTGCCAGCAGCTCGGCCGGGACAGGGCACAATGAGCAGTTCTTC

V gene: TRBV29-1
J gene: TRBJ2-4
clone size: -
D gene: -
CDR3 protein: CSVECRGMAKNIQYF
CDR3 DNA: TGCAGCGTTGAGTGCAGAGGAATGGCCAAAAACATTCAGTACTTC

V gene: TRBV5-6
J gene: TRBJ2-2
clone size: -
D gene: TRBD1
CDR3 protein: CASSTQPGQGVARELFF
CDR3 DNA: TGTGCCAGCAGCACCCAACCGGGACAGGGGGTCGCCCGGGAGCTGTTTTTT

V gene: TRBV7-6
J gene: TRBJ2-3
clone size: -
D gene: -
CDR3 protein: CASSPTTASDTQYF
CDR3 DNA: TGTGCCAGCAGCCCAACGACAGCTTCAGATACGCAGTATTTT

V gene: TRBV14
J gene: TRBJ1-2
clone size: -
D gene: -
CDR3 protein: CASSQVPVRRGHYGYTF
CDR3 DNA: TGTGCCAGCAGCCAAGTCCCGGTCCGCAGGGGCCACTATGGCTACACCTTC

V gene: TRBV30
J gene: TRBJ2-6
clone size: -
D gene: -
CDR3 protein: CAWRIRGPNSGANVLTF
CDR3 DNA: TGTGCCTGGAGGATCAGGGGTCCCAACTCTGGGGCCAACGTCCTGACTTTC

V gene: TRBV4-1
J gene: TRBJ2-3
clone size: -
D gene: TRBD2
CDR3 protein: CASSQDVPSGGTDTQYF
CDR3 DNA: TGCGCCAGCAGCCAAGATGTCCCTAGCGGGGGCACAGATACGCAGTATTTT

V gene: TRBV28
J gene: TRBJ1-4
clone size: -
D gene: -
CDR3 protein: CASTQAHKGEKLFF
CDR3 DNA: TGTGCCAGCACACAGGCTCACAAGGGTGAAAAACTGTTTTTT

V gene: TRBV19
J gene: TRBJ1-5
clone size: -
D gene: -
CDR3 protein: CASSWAGTYRSNQPQHF
CDR3 DNA: TGTGCCAGTAGTTGGGCAGGTACCTATCGGAGCAATCAGCCCCAGCATTTT

V gene: TRBV6-5
J gene: TRBJ1-2
clone size: -
D gene: -
CDR3 protein: CASSYGRSNYGYTF
CDR3 DNA: TGTGCCAGCAGTTACGGCAGGTCTAACTATGGCTACACCTTC

V gene: TRBV23-1
J gene: TRBJ1-4
clone size: once
D gene: -
CDR3 protein: CASSRGRNEKLFF
CDR3 DNA: TGCGCCAGCAGTAGGGGCCGTAATGAAAAACTGTTTTTT

V gene: TRBV10-3
J gene: TRBJ2-7
clone size: -
D gene: TRBD1
CDR3 protein: CAITGSGTGDYEQYF
CDR3 DNA: TGTGCCATCACCGGATCCGGGACAGGGGACTACGAGCAGTACTTC

V gene: TRBV11-3
J gene: TRBJ2-3
clone size: -
D gene: -
CDR3 protein: CASSLEEGFDTQYF
CDR3 DNA: TGTGCCAGCAGCCTAGAAGAGGGTTTCGATACGCAGTATTTT

V gene: TRBV12-3/TRBV12-4
J gene: TRBJ2-3
clone size: -
D gene: TRBD1
CDR3 protein: CASSSQGDTQYF
CDR3 DNA: TGTGCCAGCAGTTCACAGGGGGATACGCAGTATTTT

V gene: TRBV18
J gene: TRBJ2-1
clone size: -
D gene: TRBD1
CDR3 protein: CASSPFSGTGGYNEQFF
CDR3 DNA: TGTGCCAGCTCACCATTTTCCGGGACAGGGGGCTACAATGAGCAGTTCTTC

V gene: TRBV10-1
J gene: TRBJ2-1
clone size: -
D gene: -
CDR3 protein: CASSAGAGAGNEQFF
CDR3 DNA: TGCGCCAGCAGTGCTGGGGCAGGGGCTGGCAATGAGCAGTTCTTC

V gene: TRBV13
J gene: TRBJ2-2
clone size: -
D gene: -
CDR3 protein: CASSTLLISGQRNTGELFF
CDR3 DNA: TGTGCCAGCAGCACATTGCTTATTAGTGGACAGCGGAACACCGGGGAGCTGTTTTTT

V gene: TRBV6-5
J gene: TRBJ2-3
clone size: -
D gene: -
CDR3 protein: CASSYSAEPSTDTQYF
CDR3 DNA: TGTGCCAGCAGTTACTCAGCGGAGCCTAGCACAGATACGCAGTATTTT

V gene: TRBV6-5
J gene: TRBJ2-2
clone size: few
D gene: TRBD1
CDR3 protein: CASSYGRGPGELFF
CDR3 DNA: TGTGCCAGCAGTTATGGAAGGGGGCCCGGGGAGCTGTTTTTT

V gene: TRBV28
J gene: TRBJ1-1
clone size: -
D gene: TRBD1
CDR3 protein: CASSSGGFEAFF
CDR3 DNA: TGTGCCAGCAGTTCAGGGGGCTTTGAAGCTTTCTTT

V gene: TRBV7-8
J gene: TRBJ1-4
clone size: -
D gene: TRBD1
CDR3 protein: CASSLANRGEKLFF
CDR3 DNA: TGTGCCAGCAGCTTAGCGAACAGGGGAGAAAAACTGTTTTTT

V gene: TRBV15
J gene: TRBJ1-2
clone size: once
D gene: -
CDR3 protein: CATSLQGGYGYTF
CDR3 DNA: TGTGCCACCAGCCTCCAGGGTGGGTATGGCTACACCTTC

V gene: TRBV9
J gene: TRBJ2-5
clone size: -
D gene: TRBD1
CDR3 protein: CASSADRVETQYF
CDR3 DNA: TGTGCCAGCAGCGCGGACAGGGTGGAGACCCAGTACTTC

V gene: TRBV9
J gene: TRBJ2-5
clone size: -
D gene: -
CDR3 protein: CASSPGVVVPKETQYF
CDR3 DNA: TGTGCCAGCAGCCCCGGGGTGGTTGTACCTAAAGAGACCCAGTACTTC

V gene: TRBV5-1
J gene: TRBJ1-1
clone size: -
D gene: TRBD1
CDR3 protein: CASSPEGQALGLNTEAFF
CDR3 DNA: TGCGCCAGCAGCCCTGAAGGACAGGCTTTAGGCTTGAACACTGAAGCTTTCTTT

V gene: TRBV28
J gene: TRBJ1-3
clone size: -
D gene: TRBD1
CDR3 protein: CASRVTGVGNTIYF
CDR3 DNA: TGTGCCAGCAGGGTGACAGGGGTGGGAAACACCATATATTTT

V gene: TRBV10-3
J gene: TRBJ1-2
clone size: -
D gene: -
CDR3 protein: CAISEGLNYGYTF
CDR3 DNA: TGTGCCATCAGTGAAGGACTTAACTATGGCTACACCTTC

V gene: TRBV2
J gene: TRBJ2-3
clone size: -
D gene: TRBD2
CDR3 protein: CASSEGLAGGTDTQYF
CDR3 DNA: TGTGCCAGCAGCGAGGGGTTGGCGGGGGGAACAGATACGCAGTATTTT

V gene: TRBV6-2/TRBV6-3
J gene: TRBJ2-3
clone size: -
D gene: -
CDR3 protein: CASSYRVGSSTDTQYF
CDR3 DNA: TGTGCCAGCAGTTACAGGGTGGGGAGTAGCACAGATACGCAGTATTTT

V gene: TRBV6-2/TRBV6-3
J gene: TRBJ2-1
clone size: once
D gene: TRBD2
CDR3 protein: CASSYQSGGGSSYNEQFF
CDR3 DNA: TGTGCCAGCAGTTATCAGTCCGGCGGCGGGAGCTCCTACAATGAGCAGTTCTTC

V gene: TRBV28
J gene: TRBJ2-1
clone size: -
D gene: TRBD1
CDR3 protein: CASSSSTGALPEQFF
CDR3 DNA: TGTGCCAGCAGTTCCTCGACAGGGGCGCTACCAGAGCAGTTCTTC